A single T cell receptor beta chain is shown here with its context. This specimen comes from a study of shared clonotypes between healthy human individuals. An assay was performed, and its level was deep. Sequencing was performed on unsorted PBMC DNA using ten immunoSEQ deep assay plates. The repertoire was sequenced with immunoSEQ multiplex PCR; TCRdb's copy has only in-frame clones and lacks some. Seen here are about 530,000 clones, 75% to 80% observed once, and the top ten hold roughly an eighth. Germline V gene data show CDR1 as SGHRS and CDR2 as YFSETQ. V lost 3 bases, J lost 6 bases, and 5 bases stayed unmatched. The CDR3 contains 16 residues. Tens of millions of PBMCs went into genomic DNA for unsorted samples.

The sequenced sample was PBMCs. The clonotype originates from a woman in her forties in good health. Some clones in this sample may be carry-over from other donors' samples. The chain is built from TRBV5-1 and TRBJ2-2, with 13 positions matching TRBD2. CDR3 coding DNA: TGCGCCAGCAGCTGGACTAGCGGGAGAGGCGCCGGGGAGCTGTTTTTT. It encodes CASSWTSGRGAGELFF.